The 16 T cell receptor beta chains in this list originate from one sample, sequenced in a study of blood T cell repertoires in COVID-19. Only in-frame clones appear in the TCRdb table, and some are missing; sequencing was by immunoSEQ multiplex PCR. The repertoire holds 250,000 to 350,000 clones, with approximately 89% as singletons. The sample was peripheral blood. These receptors originate from an older woman with acute or convalescent COVID-19.

The chain combines TRBV30 with TRBJ2-6; 9 bases are shared with TRBD1. Trimming took 5 bases from V and 1 from J; bases not matched to a gene: 9. The CDR3 length is 17 residues. The V gene's germline CDR1 is GTSNPN and CDR2 SVGIG (reference sequence). For the CDR3, the DNA is TGTGCCTGGGTTGCAGGACAGGGGATATCTGGGGCCAACGTCCTGACTTTC. Translated, it gives CAWVAGQGISGANVLTF.

This chain links TRBV6-2 or TRBV6-3 with TRBJ2-5; D uncertain. CDR3 length: 14 residues. V shed 6 bases and J shed 1 base, with 12 bases lying between them. Per the germline V gene, CDR1 is MNHEY and CDR2 is SVGEGT. For the CDR3, the DNA is TGTGCCAGCAGCCCGTCCTGGAGCCAAGAGACCCAGTACTTC. Translating gives CASSPSWSQETQYF.

The genes are TRBV28 and TRBJ1-2; 8 bases map to TRBD1. Looked up from germline, CDR1 is MDHEN and CDR2 is SYDVKM. Losses at the gene ends were 4 bases for V and 8 bases for J; bases not matched to a gene: 12. The CDR3 sequence is 15 residues long. This chain's CDR3 is CASSWGDPRGQGYTF. The DNA for the CDR3 is TGTGCCAGCAGTTGGGGGGACCCCAGGGGGCAAGGCTACACCTTC.

This chain links TRBV24-1 with TRBJ2-2; D gene ambiguous. Looked up from germline, CDR1 is KGHDR and CDR2 is SFDVKD. CDR3 length equals 12 residues. Trimming shortened V by 4 bases and J by 10 bases, and 9 bases separated the two germline ends. CDR3 sequence reads: CATSETPLELFF. CDR3 nucleotide sequence: TGTGCCACCAGTGAAACACCTCTGGAGCTGTTTTTT.

The V call is TRBV5-4, the J call TRBJ1-1, with TRBD1 identical over 7 bases. The ends lost 4 bases at V and 1 base at J; junction bases unmatched: 7. This CDR3 has 15 amino acids. Germline CDR1 is SGHNT and CDR2 is YYREEE (reference sequence). CDR3 in DNA: TGTGCCAGCAGCCCAATGGGACAGCGGAACACTGAAGCTTTCTTT. Protein product: CASSPMGQRNTEAFF.

This chain links TRBV7-2 with TRBJ2-5; D is uncertain. V lost 0 bases and J 3 bases, leaving 5 bases between the germline ends. The CDR3 extends over 13 amino acids. Germline V gene sequence: CDR1 SGHTA, CDR2 FQGNSA. CDR3 bases: TGTGCCAGCAGCTTAGCGCAGGAAGAGACCCAGTACTTC. This translates into CASSLAQEETQYF.

V and J are TRBV6-5 and TRBJ2-2; weak D call: TRBD2 (6 bases). The V and J ends lost 5 bases and 6 bases respectively, with 16 bases between them. The CDR3 spans 15 residues. Germline values: CDR1 MNHEY, CDR2 SVGAGI. CDR3 in amino acids: CASSTGGTGAGELFF. Here the CDR3 DNA reads TGTGCCAGCAGTACCGGGGGTACGGGAGCCGGGGAGCTGTTTTTT.

V and J are TRBV4-2 and TRBJ2-2; 10 bases align to TRBD2. V was pared by 4 bases and J by 0 bases, with 5 bases of the junction left unmatched. Germline lookup yields CDR1 LGHNA and CDR2 YNFKEQ. CDR3 size: 17 residues. The DNA for the CDR3 is TGTGCCAGCAGCCTCTTAGCGGGAGGATCGAACACCGGGGAGCTGTTTTTT. As protein: CASSLLAGGSNTGELFF.

The genes are TRBV5-1 and TRBJ2-3, with TRBD1 matching over 9 bases. Germline CDR1 SGHRS, CDR2 YFSETQ. The CDR3 contains 16 residues. The ends lost 0 bases at V and 5 bases at J; junction bases unmatched: 7. CDR3 residues: CASSLGTGAARDTQYF. CDR3 sequence (DNA): TGCGCCAGCAGCTTGGGGACAGGGGCCGCCCGAGATACGCAGTATTTT.

In its sample, this clone was seen once. This rearrangement joins TRBV11-1 to TRBJ2-1; D gene unclear. V lost 2 bases and J 2 bases, leaving 10 bases between the germline ends. The CDR3 sequence is 15 residues long. Per the germline V gene, CDR1 is SGHAT and CDR2 is FQDESV (reference sequence). In DNA form, the CDR3 reads TGTGCCAGCAGCTTAAGCGTGAGTACCTACAATGAGCAGTTCTTC. Translation gives CASSLSVSTYNEQFF.

This clone was counted between two and nine times. Written as DNA, the CDR3 is TGCGCCAGCAGCCCCAAGGGACAGGATAGCACAGATACGCAGTATTTT. It translates to CASSPKGQDSTDTQYF. This sequence joins TRBV4-3 and TRBJ2-3; 8 bases map to TRBD1. The V gene end was trimmed by 4 bases and the J gene end by 0 bases; junction bases not matched to a gene: 6. Germline V lookup: CDR1 LGHNA, CDR2 YSLEER. The length of the CDR3 is 16 residues.

This chain links TRBV28 with TRBJ1-1; no clear D gene. The CDR3 runs to 11 residues. In germline, CDR1 is MDHEN, CDR2 SYDVKM. The V and J ends lost 11 bases and 4 bases respectively, with 11 bases between them. The CDR3 DNA follows: TGTGCCGTAAACAGAGCCACTGAAGCTTTCTTT. Its translation: CAVNRATEAFF.

This clone was seen just once. V gene TRBV18 combines with J gene TRBJ1-1; TRBD1 matches 8 bases. Germline assignment: CDR1 KGHSH and CDR2 LQKENI. The V gene end was trimmed by 8 bases and the J gene end by 4 bases; junction bases not matched to a gene: 9. The CDR3 is made up of 14 amino acids. The CDR3 protein is CASAGTGGITEAFF. The DNA for the CDR3 is TGTGCCAGCGCCGGGACAGGCGGAATCACTGAAGCTTTCTTT.

The gene calls are TRBV9 and TRBJ1-3; D remains unclear. This CDR3 region has 15 residues. Germline V lookup: CDR1 SGDLS, CDR2 YYNGEE. The V gene lost 1 base and the J gene lost 2 bases, with 10 bases spanning the gap. CDR3 amino acids: CASSVSGRTGNTIYF. The CDR3 DNA sequence: TGTGCCAGCAGCGTATCGGGAAGAACTGGAAACACCATATATTTT.

V and J are TRBV30 and TRBJ1-5; D might be TRBD1 (6 bases). The CDR3 runs to 15 residues. Trimming removed 3 bases at V and 5 bases at J, with 17 bases between. The germline V gene has CDR1 GTSNPN and CDR2 SVGIG (reference sequence). The CDR3 reads CAWRPATGAYQPQHF. The CDR3 DNA reads TGTGCCTGGAGACCGGCGACAGGAGCTTATCAGCCCCAGCATTTT.

The CDR3, as DNA: TGTGCCACCAGCTTAACTCCCAAAGAGAACACTGAAGCTTTCTTT. Amino acid sequence: CATSLTPKENTEAFF. The chain links TRBV15 to TRBJ1-1; no reliable D call. Trimming stripped 5 bases from V and 1 base from J, with 14 bases between. Per the germline V gene, CDR1 is LNHNV and CDR2 is YYDKDF (reference sequence). CDR3 length: 15 amino acids.